Following are 24 T cell receptor beta chains from one sample sequenced in a study of response to subunit inactivated influenza vaccine. TCRdb called the RT-PCR reads again in MiXCR, with one record for every CDR3 protein. The sample lists 500,000 to 550,000 distinct CDR3 sequences, roughly 8.2% seen once, with over 10% in the top ten. The source was PBMCs from blood, collected around 25 months after vaccination. These receptors were obtained from a man between 50 and 69 years old who received an inactivated influenza vaccine.

This clonotype was observed a handful of times. This sequence joins TRBV10-3 and TRBJ2-7, with D possibly being TRBD1 (5 bases). This CDR3 comprises 13 residues. Trimming stripped 5 bases from V and 3 bases from J, with 11 bases between. Germline-derived CDR1 and CDR2 are ENHRY and SYGVKD. The CDR3 DNA is TGTGCCATCAGTTACCGACAGCGCTACGAGCAGTACTTC. It yields the protein CAISYRQRYEQYF.

The V gene is TRBV6-2 or TRBV6-3, the J gene TRBJ2-5; TRBD1 matches 7 bases. V was pared by 6 bases and J by 3 bases, with 4 bases of the junction left unmatched. The CDR3 loop spans 13 amino acids. In germline, CDR1 is MNHEY, CDR2 SVGEGT. For the CDR3, the DNA is TGTGCCAGCAGGCCCGACAGGGAAGAGACCCAGTACTTC. Residues: CASRPDREETQYF.

This clonotype was seen ten or more times. This chain joins TRBV20-1 and TRBJ1-1; D is undetermined. Trimming took off 3 bases at V and 0 bases at J, with 8 bases between the two ends. Germline CDR1 DFQATT, CDR2 SNEGSKA (reference sequence). CDR3 length equals 13 residues. The CDR3 reads CSASGRLNTEAFF. The DNA for the CDR3 is TGCAGTGCTAGTGGTCGTTTGAACACTGAAGCTTTCTTT.

This clonotype has a handful of counts. The V call is TRBV5-6, the J call TRBJ1-4, with TRBD1 as a possible D gene (5 bases). Looked up from germline, CDR1 is SGHDT and CDR2 is YYEEEE. The V and J ends lost 4 bases and 0 bases respectively, with 13 bases between them. CDR3 length: 16 amino acids. As DNA, the CDR3 is TGTGCCAGCAGCACCGGACACCTATCAACTAATGAAAAACTGTTTTTT. This sequence encodes CASSTGHLSTNEKLFF.

V gene TRBV11-2 combines with J gene TRBJ2-7; 8 bases are a match to TRBD2. CDR3 length equals 15 residues. The V gene end was trimmed by 5 bases and the J gene end by 2 bases; junction bases not matched to a gene: 8. Germline loops: CDR1 SGHAT, CDR2 FQNNGV. The CDR3 region has the DNA TGTGCCAGCAGCCCGGACAGCGGGGGCCCCTACGAGCAGTACTTC. It yields the protein CASSPDSGGPYEQYF.

This clonotype was observed many times. This sequence joins TRBV25-1 and TRBJ2-3, with unresolved D. There are 14 residues in the CDR3. V gave up 0 bases and J gave up 0 bases, with 4 bases separating them. CDR1 is MGHDK and CDR2 is SYGVNS in the germline V gene. Here the CDR3 DNA reads TGTGCCAGCAGTGAATACCAGAGCACAGATACGCAGTATTTT. Amino acid sequence: CASSEYQSTDTQYF.

This clonotype was counted a few times. The V gene is TRBV25-1, the J gene TRBJ2-5, with TRBD1 identical over 7 bases. CDR3 length: 16 residues. Germline CDR1 and CDR2: MGHDK and SYGVNS. Germline trimming cut 6 bases from V and 4 bases from J; bases unmatched to any gene: 14. CDR3 DNA: TGTGCCAGCAGATCTAGCCGGGACAGCCCTTCAGAGACCCAGTACTTC. Translating gives CASRSSRDSPSETQYF.

This clonotype was observed a few times. The chain combines TRBV10-3 with TRBJ2-3; weak D call: TRBD1 (5 bases). The CDR3 totals 17 residues. The V and J ends lost 0 bases and 2 bases respectively, with 15 bases between them. Germline CDR1 is ENHRY and CDR2 is SYGVKD. For the CDR3, the DNA is TGTGCCATCAGTGAGTCGAAGCAGGGAAGCTCCACAGATACGCAGTATTTT. It is translated as CAISESKQGSSTDTQYF.

The gene calls are TRBV5-1 and TRBJ2-5; either TRBD1 or TRBD2 may supply D (5 bases each). The V and J ends lost 0 bases and 3 bases respectively, with 9 bases between them. Germline CDR1 SGHRS, CDR2 YFSETQ. The CDR3 runs 14 residues. The CDR3 here is CASSLGGPKETQYF. CDR3 coding DNA: TGCGCCAGCAGCTTGGGGGGACCGAAAGAGACCCAGTACTTC. The full variable domain, in which reference TRBV5-1 and TRBJ2-5 provide the parts outside the CDR3, is KAGVTQTPRYLIKTRGQQVTLSCSPISGHRSVSWYQQTPGQGLQFLFEYFSETQRNKGNFPGRFSGRQFSNSRSEMNVSTLELGDSALYLCASSLGGPKETQYFGPGTRLLVL.

This clonotype was counted a few times. The chain employs TRBV7-8 and TRBJ1-2, with 11 bases identical to TRBD1. Germline V lookup: CDR1 SGHVS, CDR2 FQNEAQ. With 3 bases clipped from V and 0 bases from J, the junction kept 6 bases outside the gene matches. This CDR3 spans 17 amino acids. The CDR3 nucleotides are TGTGCCAGCAGCTTTTCCGGGACAGGGGGATCTAACTATGGCTACACCTTC. Translated: CASSFSGTGGSNYGYTF.

This clonotype was seen more than once but under ten times. In nucleotides, the CDR3 is TGTGCCAGCAGCCCGCAGACTAGCGGCCCTTTTAGGGAGCAGTACTTC. Residues: CASSPQTSGPFREQYF. The chain links TRBV7-2 to TRBJ2-7; 9 bases are a match to TRBD2. Per germline, CDR1 SGHTA and CDR2 FQGNSA. The CDR3 contains 16 residues. V dropped 5 bases and J dropped 7; count of bases not matched to a gene: 15.

The chain is built from TRBV4-3 and TRBJ1-2; tentative D call: TRBD1 (5 bases). This CDR3 is 16 amino acids long. CDR1 is LGHNA, CDR2 YSLEER, per germline. V lost 4 bases and J lost 1, with 16 bases in between. The CDR3 DNA reads as TGCGCCAGCAGCCCTGGAGGTGGACACCTTAACTATGGCTACACCTTC. Its protein product is CASSPGGGHLNYGYTF.

In this sample, this clonotype turned up many times. The rearrangement links TRBV6-2 or TRBV6-3 to TRBJ1-5; D is unresolved. Germline values: CDR1 MNHEY, CDR2 SVGEGT. The V end was cut by 6 bases, the J end by 2 bases, with 14 bases between. The CDR3 extends over 15 amino acids. The DNA for the CDR3 is TGTGCCAGCAGGAAACGAGGGTTCGGCAATCAGCCCCAGCATTTT. Its translation: CASRKRGFGNQPQHF.

The rearrangement joins TRBV5-1 to TRBJ2-7; TRBD2 aligns across 14 bases. CDR3 length equals 15 residues. In germline, CDR1 is SGHRS, CDR2 YFSETQ. J was trimmed by 5 bases and V by 10 bases; bases with no gene match: 11. The CDR3: CASRGLAGDRDEQYF. As DNA, the CDR3 is TGCGCCTCGCGGGGACTAGCGGGAGATCGAGACGAGCAGTACTTC.

A few counts support this clonotype. The rearrangement links TRBV5-4 to TRBJ2-3; tentatively, D is TRBD1 or TRBD2 (5 bases each). CDR1 and CDR2 from the germline V gene are SGHNT and YYREEE (reference sequence). V was clipped by 4 bases and J by 4 bases, with 13 bases between them. CDR3 length equals 14 residues. The CDR3 loop reads CASSPVVGADTQYF. The CDR3 nucleotides are TGTGCCAGCAGCCCCGTCGTGGGGGCAGATACGCAGTATTTT.

V usage is TRBV19 and J usage is TRBJ1-1; D not certain. Trimming removed 5 bases at V and 1 base at J, with 8 bases between. The CDR3 length is 13 residues. Looked up from germline, CDR1 is LNHDA and CDR2 is SQIVND (reference sequence). The CDR3 sequence: CASSERTNTEAFF. The CDR3 DNA sequence: TGTGCCAGTAGTGAAAGGACGAACACTGAAGCTTTCTTT.

This clonotype was picked up many times. The chain recombines TRBV28 with TRBJ1-1; D ambiguous. This CDR3 has 13 amino acids. Trimming removed 4 bases at V and 4 bases at J, with 10 bases between. Germline V gives CDR1 MDHEN, CDR2 SYDVKM. CDR3: CASSWVASTEAFF. CDR3 sequence (DNA): TGTGCCAGCAGTTGGGTGGCGAGCACTGAAGCTTTCTTT.

The table lists this clonotype with many counts. The rearrangement links TRBV20-1 to TRBJ2-3, with 8 bases lining up with TRBD2. V shed 6 bases, J shed 2 bases, and the junction held 7 bases outside the gene matches. Germline-derived CDR1 and CDR2 are DFQATT and SNEGSKA (reference sequence). CDR3 length equals 14 residues. The CDR3 DNA follows: TGCAGTGCCCAGACTAGCGTATACACAGATACGCAGTATTTT. As protein: CSAQTSVYTDTQYF.

The genes are TRBV2 and TRBJ1-3, with D maybe TRBD1 (6 bases). This CDR3 has 16 amino acids. Germline values: CDR1 SNHLY, CDR2 FYNNEI. V was cut by 1 base and J by 0 bases, with 10 bases left in between. The CDR3 reads CASSEGRGLSGNTIYF. Written as DNA, the CDR3 is TGTGCCAGCAGTGAAGGGCGGGGGCTCTCTGGAAACACCATATATTTT.

This clonotype was observed a few times. The chain couples TRBV18 to TRBJ2-1; D might be TRBD2 (6 bases). This CDR3 region has 18 residues. The germline V gene has CDR1 KGHSH and CDR2 LQKENI. Deletions cut 3 bases from V and 0 bases from J, with 18 bases between. In DNA, the CDR3 is TGTGCCAGCTCACCGGTTCAGGGACTCCCGAGCTCCTACAATGAGCAGTTCTTC. This translates into CASSPVQGLPSSYNEQFF. Complete variable domain (other parts from reference TRBV18 and TRBJ2-1): NAGVMQNPRHLVRRRGQEARLRCSPMKGHSHVYWYRQLPEEGLKFMVYLQKENIIDESGMPKERFSAEFPKEGPSILRIQQVVRGDSAAYFCASSPVQGLPSSYNEQFFGPGTRLTVL.

There are a few counts of this clonotype. V is TRBV20-1 and J is TRBJ1-1; D is possibly TRBD1 (6 bases). V shed 0 bases and J shed 3 bases, with 14 bases lying between them. The CDR3 is made up of 15 amino acids. Germline CDR1 reads DFQATT; CDR2 reads SNEGSKA (reference sequence). The CDR3 here is CSARDYRGADTEAFF. The CDR3 region has the DNA TGCAGTGCTAGAGATTACCGGGGGGCGGACACTGAAGCTTTCTTT.

Ten or more counts support this clonotype. V gene TRBV4-3 combines with J gene TRBJ1-1, with a weak D call TRBD1 (5 bases). CDR1 is LGHNA and CDR2 is YSLEER in the germline V gene. This CDR3 region has 13 residues. Between the trimmed V and J ends, which lost 4 bases and 2 bases, there was a span of 8 bases. The CDR3 nucleotides are TGCGCCAGCAGCCCCGGACATAACACTGAAGCTTTCTTT. It translates to CASSPGHNTEAFF.

This clonotype was recorded many times. The chain recombines TRBV28 with TRBJ1-6; D is unresolved. Germline CDR1 and CDR2: MDHEN and SYDVKM. Between the trimmed V and J ends, which lost 7 bases and 7 bases, there was a span of 11 bases. This CDR3 is 13 amino acids long. This CDR3 reads CASTLSRNSPLHF. The CDR3 DNA reads TGTGCCAGCACCCTCTCCAGGAATTCACCCCTCCACTTT.

This clonotype has a handful of counts. The V and J genes are TRBV6-2 or TRBV6-3 and TRBJ1-1; D remains unclear. CDR1 MNHEY and CDR2 SVGEGT come from the germline V gene. The V end was cut by 2 bases, the J end by 3 bases, with 4 bases between. This CDR3 has 12 amino acids. DNA of the CDR3: TGTGCCAGCAGTTACCCGGACACTGAAGCTTTCTTT. Its protein is CASSYPDTEAFF.